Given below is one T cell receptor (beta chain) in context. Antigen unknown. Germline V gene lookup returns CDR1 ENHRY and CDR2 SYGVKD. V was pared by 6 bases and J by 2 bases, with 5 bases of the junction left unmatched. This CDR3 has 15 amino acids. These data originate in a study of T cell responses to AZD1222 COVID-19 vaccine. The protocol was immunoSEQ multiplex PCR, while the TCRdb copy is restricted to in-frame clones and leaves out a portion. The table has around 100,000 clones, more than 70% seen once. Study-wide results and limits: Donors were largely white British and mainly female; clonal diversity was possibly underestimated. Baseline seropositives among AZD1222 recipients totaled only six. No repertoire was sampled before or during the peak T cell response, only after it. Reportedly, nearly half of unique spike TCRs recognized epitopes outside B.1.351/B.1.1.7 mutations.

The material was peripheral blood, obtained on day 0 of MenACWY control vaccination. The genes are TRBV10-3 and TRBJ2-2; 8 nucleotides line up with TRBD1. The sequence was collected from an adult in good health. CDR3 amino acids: CAIRKGQDNTGELFF. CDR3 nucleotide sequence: TGTGCCATCAGAAAGGGACAGGACAACACCGGGGAGCTGTTTTTT.